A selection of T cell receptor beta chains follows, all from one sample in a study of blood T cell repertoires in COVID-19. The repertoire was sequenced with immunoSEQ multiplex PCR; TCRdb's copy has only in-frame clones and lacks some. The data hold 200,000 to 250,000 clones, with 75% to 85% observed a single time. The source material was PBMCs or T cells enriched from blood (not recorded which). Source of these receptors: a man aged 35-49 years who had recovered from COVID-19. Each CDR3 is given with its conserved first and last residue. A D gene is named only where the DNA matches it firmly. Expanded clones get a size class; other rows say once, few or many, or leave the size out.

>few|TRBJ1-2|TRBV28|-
CASSSVYYGYTF
TGTGCCAGCAGTTCAGTATATTATGGCTACACCTTC
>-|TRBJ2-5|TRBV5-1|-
CASSPGLSWQETQYF
TGCGCCAGCAGCCCCGGACTCTCGTGGCAAGAGACCCAGTACTTC
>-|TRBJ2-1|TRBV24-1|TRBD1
CASGQGSSYNEQFF
TGTGCCAGTGGACAGGGGTCTTCCTACAATGAGCAGTTCTTC
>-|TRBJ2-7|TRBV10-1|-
CASSEGAYYEQYF
TGCGCCAGCAGTGAGGGGGCATACTACGAGCAGTACTTC
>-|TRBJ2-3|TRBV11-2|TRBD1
CASSYRQGVATDTQYF
TGTGCCAGCAGCTACCGACAGGGGGTCGCCACAGATACGCAGTATTTT
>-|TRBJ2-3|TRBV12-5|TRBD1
CASGSQGAGVRVSDTQYF
TGTGCTAGTGGTTCCCAGGGGGCAGGGGTCAGGGTATCAGATACGCAGTATTTT
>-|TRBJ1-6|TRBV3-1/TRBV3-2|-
CASSQGGISPLHF
TGTGCCAGCAGCCAAGGAGGGATCTCACCCCTCCACTTT
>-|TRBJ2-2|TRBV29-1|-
CSVKGIPGELFF
TGCAGCGTGAAGGGGATTCCCGGGGAGCTGTTTTTT
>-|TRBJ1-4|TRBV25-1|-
CASRDKAGEKLFF
TGTGCCAGCAGGGACAAGGCAGGGGAAAAACTGTTTTTT
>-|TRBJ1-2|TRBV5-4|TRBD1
CASSLEGQGARGYTF
TGTGCCAGCAGCTTGGAGGGACAGGGGGCGCGGGGCTACACCTTC
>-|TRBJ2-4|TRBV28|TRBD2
CATFPGIAGGLAKNIQYF
TGTGCCACCTTCCCGGGGATAGCGGGGGGACTAGCCAAAAACATTCAGTACTTC
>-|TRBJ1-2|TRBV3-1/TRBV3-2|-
CASSQGGHLYGYTF
TGTGCCAGCAGCCAAGGCGGTCACTTATATGGCTACACCTTC
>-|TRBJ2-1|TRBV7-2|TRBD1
CASSLDRGGSYNEQFF
TGTGCCAGCAGCTTGGACAGGGGGGGATCCTACAATGAGCAGTTCTTC
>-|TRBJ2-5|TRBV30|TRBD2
CAWSVNPASGGTPHQETQYF
TGTGCCTGGAGTGTAAACCCCGCTAGCGGGGGCACCCCCCACCAAGAGACCCAGTACTTC
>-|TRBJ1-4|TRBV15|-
CATAGGRNEKLFF
TGTGCCACCGCCGGGGGGAGGAATGAAAAACTGTTTTTT
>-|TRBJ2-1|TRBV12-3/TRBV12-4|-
CASTVPGENEQFF
TGTGCCAGCACCGTACCGGGGGAAAATGAGCAGTTCTTC
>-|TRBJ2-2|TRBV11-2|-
CASSSEPGELFF
TGTGCCAGCAGCTCGGAGCCCGGGGAGCTGTTTTTT
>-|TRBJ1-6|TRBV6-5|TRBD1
CASSYTGVNSPLHF
TGTGCCAGCAGTTACACAGGGGTCAATTCACCCCTCCACTTT
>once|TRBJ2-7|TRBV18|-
CASSSNRDAYEQYF
TGTGCCAGCTCCTCTAACAGGGATGCCTACGAGCAGTACTTC
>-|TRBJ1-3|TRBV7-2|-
CASQPGVTGNTIYF
TGTGCCAGCCAACCGGGTGTTACTGGAAACACCATATATTTT
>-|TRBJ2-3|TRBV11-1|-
CASKEDSPTDTQYF
TGTGCCAGCAAAGAGGACAGCCCCACAGATACGCAGTATTTT
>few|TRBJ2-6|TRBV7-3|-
CASSRLRTRSSGANVLTF
TGTGCCAGCAGCCGCCTCCGGACACGCAGCTCTGGGGCCAACGTCCTGACTTTC
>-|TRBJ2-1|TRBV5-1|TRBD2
CASSRLAISYNEQFF
TGCGCCAGCAGCAGACTAGCTATCTCCTACAATGAGCAGTTCTTC
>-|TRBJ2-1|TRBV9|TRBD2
CASSARLARSSYNEQFF
TGTGCCAGCAGCGCCCGACTAGCTCGAAGCTCCTACAATGAGCAGTTCTTC
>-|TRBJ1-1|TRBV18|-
CASSPLGHPEAFF
TGTGCCAGCTCACCATTGGGACATCCCGAAGCTTTCTTT
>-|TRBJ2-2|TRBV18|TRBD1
CASSLRQGGDTGELFF
TGTGCCAGCTCACTCCGACAGGGCGGCGACACCGGGGAGCTGTTTTTT
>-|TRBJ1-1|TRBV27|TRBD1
CASRVQGSPTEAFF
TGTGCCAGCAGAGTACAGGGGAGCCCCACTGAAGCTTTCTTT
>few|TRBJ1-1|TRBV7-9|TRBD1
CASSSRTGGTEAFF
TGTGCCAGCAGCTCGAGGACAGGGGGCACTGAAGCTTTCTTT
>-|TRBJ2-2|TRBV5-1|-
CASSLTGMNTGELFF
TGCGCCAGCAGCTTGACAGGAATGAACACCGGGGAGCTGTTTTTT
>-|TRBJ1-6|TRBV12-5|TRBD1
CASGQTGGASTLHF
TGTGCTAGTGGTCAGACAGGGGGTGCCTCGACCCTCCACTTT
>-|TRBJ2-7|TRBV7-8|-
CASSLRTSYEQYF
TGTGCCAGCAGCTTAAGGACTTCTTACGAGCAGTACTTC
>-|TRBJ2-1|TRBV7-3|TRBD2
CASSPSAGGTHNEQFF
TGTGCCAGCAGCCCCTCGGCGGGGGGGACCCACAATGAGCAGTTCTTC
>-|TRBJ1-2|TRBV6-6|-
CASRRLGGYTF
TGTGCCAGCAGAAGACTGGGTGGCTACACCTTC
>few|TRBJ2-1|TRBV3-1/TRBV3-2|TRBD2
CASSLGAGGSLYNEQFF
TGTGCCAGCAGCCTGGGAGCGGGGGGGAGCCTTTACAATGAGCAGTTCTTC
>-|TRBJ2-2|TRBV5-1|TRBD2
CASTPGGSTGELFF
TGCGCCAGCACCCCCGGGGGGTCTACCGGGGAGCTGTTTTTT
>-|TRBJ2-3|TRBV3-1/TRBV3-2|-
CASSQEGAHLVLGTDTQYF
TGTGCCAGCAGCCAAGAAGGGGCCCATCTAGTTTTGGGGACAGATACGCAGTATTTT
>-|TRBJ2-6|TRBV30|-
CAWSWHGGANVLTF
TGTGCCTGGAGTTGGCATGGTGGGGCCAACGTCCTGACTTTC
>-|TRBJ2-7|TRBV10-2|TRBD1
CASSETRDRGRNEQYF
TGCGCCAGCAGTGAGACCCGGGACAGGGGGCGCAACGAGCAGTACTTC
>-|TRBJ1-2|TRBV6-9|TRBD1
CASSRQGPLYGYTF
TGTGCCAGCAGCCGACAGGGGCCTCTCTATGGCTACACCTTC
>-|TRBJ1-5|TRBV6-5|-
CATSYRVSRGQPQHF
TGTGCCACAAGCTACCGGGTCTCTCGAGGTCAGCCCCAGCATTTT
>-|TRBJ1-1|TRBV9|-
CASSVARTSNTEAFF
TGTGCCAGCAGCGTAGCGCGGACATCGAACACTGAAGCTTTCTTT
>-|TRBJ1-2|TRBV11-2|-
CASSVGLQADGYTF
TGTGCCAGCAGCGTCGGGTTACAGGCTGATGGCTACACCTTC
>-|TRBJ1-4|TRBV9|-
CASSGSGQNEKLFF
TGTGCCAGCAGCGGGAGCGGGCAGAATGAAAAACTGTTTTTT
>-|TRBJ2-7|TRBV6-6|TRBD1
CASSRQKIIRDRLYEQYF
TGTGCCAGCAGCCGACAAAAAATAATCCGGGACAGACTATACGAGCAGTACTTC
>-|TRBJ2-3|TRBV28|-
CASSSRTTSTDTQYF
TGTGCCAGCAGCTCTAGAACTACTAGCACAGATACGCAGTATTTT